The rows below give T cell receptor beta chains drawn from one sample of a study of CD8 T cells in ankylosing spondylitis. TCRdb re-called the 5' RACE reads with MiXCR, one entry per CDR3 protein. The repertoire holds roughly 220,000 distinct CDR3 sequences, with about 16% as singletons. The sample consisted of blood, either unsorted or a sorted T cell fraction (not recorded which). These receptor sequences come from a male donor with ankylosing spondylitis. Both conserved end residues are part of each CDR3. The D gene is left open where the match is weak. Not every row has a clone size; where given, it reads once, few, many or a size class.

J	D	V	size	CDR3	DNA
TRBJ2-1	-	TRBV4-1	-	CASSQEDFTYNEQFF	TGCGCCAGCAGCCAAGAGGACTTCACCTACAATGAGCAGTTCTTC
TRBJ2-1	TRBD2	TRBV7-3	few	CASSLSGVVGVAGTYNEQFF	TGTGCCAGCAGCTTAAGTGGGGTTGTGGGGGTAGCGGGGACCTACAATGAGCAGTTCTTC
TRBJ1-1	-	TRBV10-3	-	CAISESGESDTEAFF	TGTGCCATCAGTGAGTCGGGAGAGTCGGACACTGAAGCTTTCTTT
TRBJ2-1	TRBD1	TRBV29-1	few	CSVRGQGAGEQFF	TGCAGCGTTCGGGGACAGGGGGCAGGCGAGCAGTTCTTC
TRBJ2-3	-	TRBV7-9	-	CASSPEGWVVPDTQYF	TGTGCCAGCAGCCCAGAGGGGTGGGTCGTCCCAGATACGCAGTATTTT
TRBJ2-7	TRBD1	TRBV4-1	few	CASSQVDGTGTYEQYF	TGCGCCAGCAGCCAAGTAGACGGGACAGGGACCTACGAGCAGTACTTC
TRBJ2-1	TRBD1	TRBV15	-	CATSIDRVGEQFF	TGTGCCACCAGCATTGACAGGGTAGGTGAGCAGTTCTTC
TRBJ2-6	-	TRBV12-3/TRBV12-4	-	CASSPLRVGANVLTF	TGTGCCAGCAGTCCCCTCAGGGTTGGGGCCAACGTCCTGACTTTC
TRBJ2-3	-	TRBV10-3	few	CAISESIPNGGLSTDTQYF	TGTGCCATCAGTGAGTCCATCCCTAACGGGGGGCTGAGCACAGATACGCAGTATTTT
TRBJ2-3	TRBD2	TRBV18	-	CASSPPVAGVTDTQYF	TGTGCCAGCTCACCACCGGTAGCGGGAGTTACAGATACGCAGTATTTT
TRBJ2-1	TRBD2	TRBV20-1	few	CSAHSGSSYNEQFF	TGCAGTGCTCATAGCGGGAGCTCCTACAATGAGCAGTTCTTC
TRBJ1-1	TRBD1	TRBV19	few	CASSVGRQGDTEAFF	TGTGCCAGTAGTGTCGGTAGGCAGGGGGACACTGAAGCTTTCTTT
TRBJ2-7	-	TRBV28	many	CASSPAGWDTYEQYF	TGTGCCAGCAGTCCAGCGGGGTGGGACACCTACGAGCAGTACTTC
TRBJ1-1	-	TRBV9	few	CASSVQENTEAFF	TGTGCCAGCAGCGTCCAGGAAAACACTGAAGCTTTCTTT
TRBJ1-5	TRBD1	TRBV5-1	many	CASSLVPLGDSLVQPQHF	TGCGCCAGCAGCTTAGTCCCCTTAGGGGACAGTCTCGTTCAGCCCCAGCATTTT
TRBJ2-7	-	TRBV5-6	-	CASSLWVGMSSYEQYF	TGTGCCAGCAGCTTGTGGGTAGGGATGAGCTCCTACGAGCAGTACTTC
TRBJ1-4	TRBD1	TRBV4-1	-	CASSQDWSGGSEKLFF	TGCGCCAGCAGCCAGGACTGGTCAGGGGGTAGCGAAAAACTGTTTTTT
TRBJ1-1	-	TRBV19	few	CASSTMGVNTEAFF	TGTGCCAGTAGTACCATGGGCGTAAACACTGAAGCTTTCTTT
TRBJ1-5	-	TRBV4-1	-	CASSLSAENQPQHF	TGCGCCAGCAGCCTATCGGCAGAGAATCAGCCCCAGCATTTT
TRBJ2-5	TRBD2	TRBV6-2/TRBV6-3	few	CASSYLKTLAGAMETQYF	TGTGCCAGCAGTTACCTCAAGACACTAGCGGGAGCCATGGAGACCCAGTACTTC
TRBJ2-1	-	TRBV29-1	many	CSVEAVPYNEQFF	TGCAGCGTTGAGGCAGTCCCCTACAATGAGCAGTTCTTC
TRBJ2-1	-	TRBV11-3	-	CASSLDSLLGYNEQFF	TGTGCCAGCAGCTTAGACAGTTTATTGGGTTACAATGAGCAGTTCTTC
TRBJ1-2	TRBD1	TRBV7-9	-	CASSLEAAGGYGYTF	TGTGCCAGCAGCTTAGAGGCGGCAGGGGGCTATGGCTACACCTTC
TRBJ1-1	TRBD1	TRBV4-3	-	CASSAYRGPGTEAFF	TGCGCCAGCAGCGCTTACAGGGGGCCGGGGACTGAAGCTTTCTTT
TRBJ2-1	-	TRBV6-2/TRBV6-3	-	CASSPTGDNEQFF	TGTGCCAGCAGCCCGACAGGCGACAATGAGCAGTTCTTC
TRBJ2-1	TRBD2	TRBV6-5	-	CASSYGVGGGSYNEQFF	TGTGCCAGCAGTTACGGGGTAGGCGGGGGCTCCTACAATGAGCAGTTCTTC
TRBJ2-3	-	TRBV5-1	-	CASSLEPGELADTQYF	TGCGCCAGCAGCTTGGAACCGGGAGAACTCGCAGATACGCAGTATTTT
TRBJ2-2	-	TRBV7-2	many	CASILGPAGELFF	TGTGCCAGCATCCTAGGGCCCGCCGGGGAGCTGTTTTTT
TRBJ2-3	TRBD2	TRBV12-3/TRBV12-4	-	CASSLAGGYTDTQYF	TGTGCCAGCAGTTTGGCGGGGGGTTACACAGATACGCAGTATTTT
TRBJ2-5	-	TRBV12-3/TRBV12-4	-	CASSPSYGQETQYF	TGTGCCAGCAGTCCGTCCTACGGCCAAGAGACCCAGTACTTC
TRBJ1-5	-	TRBV4-1	many	CASSPTGRQPQHF	TGCGCCAGCAGCCCAACAGGTCGGCAGCCCCAGCATTTT
TRBJ2-7	-	TRBV6-5	-	CASSFYETYEQYF	TGTGCCAGCAGTTTTTACGAAACCTACGAGCAGTACTTC